By its share, the clone carrying this T cell receptor (beta chain) is medium-sized. Its antigen is unknown. TCRdb re-called clones via MiXCR from the PCR reads. The data show fewer than 35,000 clones, with about a tenth seen just once and 16% held by the top ten. This sample was taken from a study of metastatic and nonmetastatic thyroid tumors. The wider study: A comparison of repertoires was made across blood and tumor or nodule tissue from malignant and benign thyroid patients. The study, taken as a whole, reports: Across blood and tumor, TCR beta diversity in malignant thyroid tumors was reportedly significantly higher than in benign nodules.

CDR1 and CDR2 from the germline V gene are KGHDR and SFDVKD. V lost 4 bases, J lost 9 bases, and 5 bases stayed unmatched. CDR3 length equals 13 residues. Not a single patient had been given any form of treatment at any point before undergoing thyroid surgery. The clonotype originates from a female donor with papillary thyroid cancer or a benign thyroid nodule (not recorded which). Some clones in this sample may be carry-over from other donors' samples. Specimen: blood. The rearrangement uses TRBV24-1 and TRBJ2-1, with 7 bases lining up with TRBD2. For the CDR3, the DNA is TGTGCCACCAGTGACAGCGGGATTGGTGAGCAGTTCTTC. Translated, it gives CATSDSGIGEQFF.